The sequence of this TCR beta chain was determined in a study of identifying expanded T cells in peripheral blood. On this clone: Its antigen remains unknown.

The CDR3 contains 15 residues. CDR1 and CDR2 (germline): LNHDA, SQIVND (reference sequence). V lost 9 bases to trimming and J lost 6 bases; unmatched junction nucleotides: 15. Libraries were prepared by immunoSEQ multiplex PCR; TCRdb keeps only in-frame clonotypes and omits some of them. The data contain about 85,000 clones, about nine tenths of them seen just once; the ten biggest clones take up around 2.7%. Points from the study as a whole: Roughly 2-week clone count variance significantly increased as total template count grew. Over approximately two and four weeks, about 15 and 19 clones changed, versus approximately 1.1 between replicates.

Sequenced input: blood. The sequence was collected from a person aged 18 to 75 in good health. The J gene is TRBJ2-7, the V gene TRBV19, with 9 bases aligning to TRBD2. The CDR3 sequence: CASKEPGLARLEQYF. CDR3 DNA: TGTGCCAGCAAAGAGCCAGGACTAGCGCGGCTCGAGCAGTACTTC.